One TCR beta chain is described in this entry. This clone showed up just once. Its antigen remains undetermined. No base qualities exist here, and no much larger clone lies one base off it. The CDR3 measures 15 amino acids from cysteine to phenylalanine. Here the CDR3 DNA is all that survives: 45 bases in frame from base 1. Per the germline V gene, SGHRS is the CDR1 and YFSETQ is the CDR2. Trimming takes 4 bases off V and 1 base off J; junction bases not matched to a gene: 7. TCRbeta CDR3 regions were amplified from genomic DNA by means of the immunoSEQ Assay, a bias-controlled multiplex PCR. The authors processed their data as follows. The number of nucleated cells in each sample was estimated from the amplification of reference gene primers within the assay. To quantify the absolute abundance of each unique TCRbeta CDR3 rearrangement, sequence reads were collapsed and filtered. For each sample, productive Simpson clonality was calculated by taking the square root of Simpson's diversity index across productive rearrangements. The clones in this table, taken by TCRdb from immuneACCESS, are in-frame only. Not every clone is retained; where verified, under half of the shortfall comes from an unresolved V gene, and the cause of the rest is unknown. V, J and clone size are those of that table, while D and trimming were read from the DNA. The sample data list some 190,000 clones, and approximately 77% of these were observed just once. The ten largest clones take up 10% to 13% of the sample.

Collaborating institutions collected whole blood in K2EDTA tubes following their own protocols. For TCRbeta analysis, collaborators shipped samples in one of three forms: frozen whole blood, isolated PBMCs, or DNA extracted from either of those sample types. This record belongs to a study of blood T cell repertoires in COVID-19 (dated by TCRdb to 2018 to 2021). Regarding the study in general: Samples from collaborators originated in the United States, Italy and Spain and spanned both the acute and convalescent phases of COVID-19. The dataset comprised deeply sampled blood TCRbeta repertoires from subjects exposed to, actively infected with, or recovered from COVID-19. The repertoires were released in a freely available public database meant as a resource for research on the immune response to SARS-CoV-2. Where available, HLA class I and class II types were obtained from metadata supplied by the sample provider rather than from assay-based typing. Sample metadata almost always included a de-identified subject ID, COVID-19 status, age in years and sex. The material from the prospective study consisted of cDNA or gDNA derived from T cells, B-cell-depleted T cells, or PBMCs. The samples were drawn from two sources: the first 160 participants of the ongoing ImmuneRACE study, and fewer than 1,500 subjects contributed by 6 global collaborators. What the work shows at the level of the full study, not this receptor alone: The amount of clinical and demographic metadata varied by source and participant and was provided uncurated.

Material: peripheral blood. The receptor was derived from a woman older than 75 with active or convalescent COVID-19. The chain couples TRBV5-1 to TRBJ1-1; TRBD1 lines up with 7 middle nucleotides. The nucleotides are TGCGCCAGCAGCCCCCCCGGGACAGCGAACACTGAAGCTTTCTTT. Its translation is CASSPPGTANTEAFF.